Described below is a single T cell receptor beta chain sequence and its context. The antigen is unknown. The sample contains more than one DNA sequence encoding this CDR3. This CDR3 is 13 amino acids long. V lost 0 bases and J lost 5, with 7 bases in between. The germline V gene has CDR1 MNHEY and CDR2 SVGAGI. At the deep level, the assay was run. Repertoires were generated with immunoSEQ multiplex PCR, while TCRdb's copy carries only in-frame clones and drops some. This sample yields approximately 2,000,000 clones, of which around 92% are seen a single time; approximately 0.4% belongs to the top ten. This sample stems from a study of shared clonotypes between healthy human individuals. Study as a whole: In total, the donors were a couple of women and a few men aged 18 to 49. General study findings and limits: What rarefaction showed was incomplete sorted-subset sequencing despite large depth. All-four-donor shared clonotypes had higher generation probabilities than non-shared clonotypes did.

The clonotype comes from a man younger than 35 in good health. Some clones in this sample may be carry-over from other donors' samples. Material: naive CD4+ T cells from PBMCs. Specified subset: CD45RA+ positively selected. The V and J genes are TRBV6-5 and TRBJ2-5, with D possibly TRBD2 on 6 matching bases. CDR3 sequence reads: CASSYSGGETQYF. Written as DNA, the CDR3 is TGTGCCAGCAGTTACTCTGGGGGGGAGACCCAGTACTTC.